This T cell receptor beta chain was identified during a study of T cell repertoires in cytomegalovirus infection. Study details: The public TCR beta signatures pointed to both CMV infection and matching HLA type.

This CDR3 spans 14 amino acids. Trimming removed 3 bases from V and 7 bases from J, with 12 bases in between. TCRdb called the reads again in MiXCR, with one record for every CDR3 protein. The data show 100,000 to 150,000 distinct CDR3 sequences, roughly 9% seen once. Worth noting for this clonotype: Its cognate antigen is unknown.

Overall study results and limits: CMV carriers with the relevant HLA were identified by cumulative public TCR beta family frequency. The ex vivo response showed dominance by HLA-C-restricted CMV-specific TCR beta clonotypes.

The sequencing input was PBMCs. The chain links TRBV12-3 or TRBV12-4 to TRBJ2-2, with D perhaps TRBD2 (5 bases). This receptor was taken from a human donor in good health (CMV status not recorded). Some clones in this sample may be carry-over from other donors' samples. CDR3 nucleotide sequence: TGTGCCAGCAGTTTTGGACTGATTGACGGGGAGCTGTTTTTT. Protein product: CASSFGLIDGELFF.